This TCR beta chain was obtained from a study of T cells in Graves' hyperthyroidism and ophthalmopathy. Researchers amplified the TCR beta CDR3 regions from RNA transcripts. In the first-round RT-PCR of the TCR CDR3, the HTBI primer set was used. TCRdb processed the multiplex PCR reads anew with MiXCR; each CDR3 protein has one entry. The sample consists of about 560,000 distinct CDR3 sequences, around 17% of them appearing once. In this sample, this clonotype turned up many times. Its antigen is not known. An absence of ophthalmopathy progression within 18 months meant stable Graves' hyperthyroidism. Diagnostic decisions used clinical symptoms, serum thyroxine and TRAb, thyroid ultrasound and orbital computed tomography. PBMCs were obtained from approximately 10 ml fresh peripheral blood. Findings and limits, study-wide: Ophthalmopathy onset followed model prediction by a median around 6.6 months.

Germline loops: CDR1 DFQATT, CDR2 SNEGSKA (reference sequence). CDR3 length: 15 amino acids. Trimming shortened V by 0 bases and J by 6 bases, and 14 bases separated the two germline ends. The chain is built from TRBV20-1 and TRBJ2-2; no firm D call. Material: blood. The source of this sequence is a woman between 18 and 29 years old with Graves' hyperthyroidism. CDR3 sequence: CSARDGTVLAGELFF. The CDR3 DNA is TGCAGTGCTAGAGATGGAACAGTTCTCGCCGGGGAGCTGTTTTTT.